The 19 T cell receptor beta chains below were found in one sample sequenced in a study of regulatory T cells in long-lasting Graves disease. Documented time point: newly diagnosed GD, antithyroid drugs for less than 3 months. PBMC-extracted RNA yielded the TCR library. The TCR beta library used iRepertoire HTBI primers with Arm-PCR amplification of CDR3. TCRdb ran MiXCR on the multiplex PCR reads and lists one entry per CDR3 protein. The data show 530,000 or so distinct CDR3 sequences, about 16% seen once. These data are also associated with another study on T cells in Graves' hyperthyroidism and ophthalmopathy.

The sample here was peripheral blood mononuclear cells (PBMCs), taken at new diagnosis, from a patient treated with antithyroid drugs. These receptors all come from a man aged 18 to 35 with Graves disease.

This clonotype was counted between two and nine times. The V and J genes are TRBV6-1 and TRBJ1-4; D call uncertain. The CDR3 spans 19 residues. Germline loops: CDR1 MNHNS, CDR2 SASEGT. The germline V and J ends were trimmed by 2 bases and 7 bases, with 26 bases remaining between them. CDR3 sequence: CASSELPVGQEDISEKLFF. In DNA, the CDR3 is TGTGCCAGCAGTGAATTACCGGTCGGGCAGGAGGATATAAGTGAAAAACTGTTTTTT.

This clonotype was seen repeatedly, ten times or more. The chain joins TRBV2 to TRBJ2-1; D might be TRBD1 (5 bases). This CDR3 region has 15 residues. Trimming cost V 6 bases and J 1 base, with 13 bases left between them. Germline assignment: CDR1 SNHLY and CDR2 FYNNEI. CDR3 loop: CASSLGLKSYNEQFF. The CDR3 coding sequence is TGTGCCAGCAGCCTGGGGCTAAAGTCCTACAATGAGCAGTTCTTC.

This chain uses TRBV28 with TRBJ2-7; 12 positions agree with TRBD1. The V and J ends lost 8 bases and 6 bases, in that order; junction bases with no gene match: 14. Germline V gene data show CDR1 as MDHEN and CDR2 as SYDVKM. The CDR3 runs 16 residues. CDR3 bases: TGTGCCAGCTTCGCAGCCCGGGACAGGGGGCGAATCGAGCAGTACTTC. It specifies CASFAARDRGRIEQYF. Drawing the rest from reference TRBV28 and TRBJ2-7, the complete variable domain is DVKVTQSSRYLVKRTGEKVFLECVQDMDHENMFWYRQDPGLGLRLIYFSYDVKMKEKGDIPEGYSVSREKKERFSLILESASTNQTSMYLCASFAARDRGRIEQYFGPGTRLTVT.

On this clonotype: A much larger clone differs by one base, so this may be a read error. DNA of the CDR3: TGTGCCAGCAGCGGGAGACAGGGGGCGCGGAGTGAGCAGTTCTTC. Protein product: CASSGRQGARSEQFF. V usage is TRBV11-2 and J usage is TRBJ2-1, with 10 bases matching TRBD1. The CDR3 consists of 15 residues. The V segment lost 5 bases and the J segment 9 bases; nucleotides outside the gene matches: 10. Germline V gene data show CDR1 as SGHAT and CDR2 as FQNNGV.

In its sample, this clonotype was seen a few times. The chain carries TRBV6-1 and TRBJ2-5; 7 nucleotides match TRBD2. This CDR3 contains 14 residues. V trimming: 6 bases; J trimming: 5 bases; junction bases outside the gene matches: 9. Germline V gene lookup returns CDR1 MNHNS and CDR2 SASEGT. DNA of the CDR3: TGTGCCAGCAGCAGACCTAGCGGTGGGGAGACCCAGTACTTC. Its translation: CASSRPSGGETQYF.

V is TRBV20-1 and J is TRBJ2-7; D not resolved. The end of the DNA is better explained by TRBJ2-3, so the J call may be wrong. The germline V gene encodes CDR1 DFQATT and CDR2 SNEGSKA (reference sequence). This CDR3 is 13 amino acids long. The CDR3 coding sequence is TGCAGTGCTAGGTTAAAAGGGACAGATACGCAGTATTTT. Translating it yields CSARLKGTDTQYF.

This clonotype was seen many times. The chain employs TRBV12-3 or TRBV12-4 and TRBJ1-1, with D uncertain. Trimming stripped 2 bases from V and 2 bases from J, with 9 bases between. The CDR3 loop spans 14 amino acids. The CDR3: CASSLSGINTEAFF. In DNA, the CDR3 is TGTGCCAGCAGTTTATCGGGGATAAACACTGAAGCTTTCTTT.

This clonotype occurred a few times. V gene TRBV29-1 combines with J gene TRBJ2-7; D is undetermined. The germline V gene encodes CDR1 SQVTM and CDR2 ANQGSEA. Trimming took off 0 bases at V and 9 bases at J, with 9 bases between the two ends. The CDR3 runs to 11 residues. As DNA, the CDR3 is TGCAGCGTTGAAGATGGACGTGGGCAGTACTTC. This sequence encodes CSVEDGRGQYF.

This clonotype appeared a few times. This sequence joins TRBV12-3 or TRBV12-4 and TRBJ2-3; possibly TRBD2 for D (6 bases). The ends were cut back, 7 bases at V and 1 base at J, with 9 bases in the middle. This CDR3 region has 13 residues. Here the CDR3 DNA reads TGTGCCAGCAACAAGCGGGGCACAGATACGCAGTATTTT. This gives the protein CASNKRGTDTQYF.

This clonotype was counted only a few times. The genes are TRBV29-1 and TRBJ2-1; D is possibly TRBD1 (6 bases). The length of the CDR3 is 14 residues. The germline CDR1 and CDR2 sequences are SQVTM and ANQGSEA. V lost 7 bases to trimming and J lost 4 bases, with 17 bases between them. The CDR3 here is CSAHLQGRYNEQFF. CDR3 nucleotide sequence: TGCAGCGCGCACTTACAGGGTCGGTACAATGAGCAGTTCTTC.

This clonotype was seen repeatedly, ten times or more. V is TRBV30 and J is TRBJ2-2, with D perhaps matching TRBD2 (7 bases). Germline V gene data show CDR1 as GTSNPN and CDR2 as SVGIG (reference sequence). V was pared by 3 bases and J by 0 bases, with 11 bases between. The CDR3 spans 15 residues. The CDR3 region is CAWRWGGSNTGELFF. The CDR3 DNA reads as TGTGCCTGGAGGTGGGGGGGCTCGAACACCGGGGAGCTGTTTTTT.

This clonotype occurred many times. The chain couples TRBV13 to TRBJ2-5, with D hard to call. The V end was cut by 1 base, the J end by 3 bases, with 6 bases between. CDR1 PRHDT and CDR2 FYEKMQ come from the germline V gene (reference sequence). The CDR3 is made up of 13 amino acids. The CDR3 loop is CASSLAREETQYF. CDR3 coding DNA: TGTGCCAGCAGCTTAGCCCGGGAAGAGACCCAGTACTTC. The entire variable domain, with the rest obtained from reference TRBV13 and TRBJ2-5, is as follows: AAGVIQSPRHLIKEKRETATLKCYPIPRHDTVYWYQQGPGQDPQFLISFYEKMQSDKGSIPDRFSAQQFSDYHSELNMSSLELGDSALYFCASSLAREETQYFGPGTRLLVL.

This clonotype was picked up many times. J is TRBJ2-1 and V is TRBV30; possibly TRBD1 or TRBD2 for D (7 bases each). CDR1 is GTSNPN and CDR2 is SVGIG in the germline V gene (reference sequence). The CDR3 sequence is 13 residues long. V was shortened by 2 bases and J by 15 bases, with 20 bases between the two germline ends. The CDR3 DNA reads as TGTGCCTGGAGTTCGCAGGGGGGGGTCGGTGGGTTCTTC. Amino acid sequence: CAWSSQGGVGGFF.

This clonotype was detected only a few times. This rearrangement joins TRBV20-1 to TRBJ2-1; 12 nucleotides match TRBD2. With 5 bases clipped from V and 3 bases from J, the junction kept 2 bases outside the gene matches. There are 14 residues in the CDR3. Germline V gene sequence: CDR1 DFQATT, CDR2 SNEGSKA (reference sequence). This CDR3 reads CSAALAGGYNEQFF. The CDR3 bases are TGCAGTGCTGCACTAGCGGGAGGCTACAATGAGCAGTTCTTC.

Ten or more counts support this clonotype. V gene TRBV27 combines with J gene TRBJ2-3; D gene unclear. V lost 2 bases to trimming and J lost 3 bases, with 15 bases between them. The CDR3 length is 16 residues. Germline-derived CDR1 and CDR2 are MNHEY and SMNVEV (reference sequence). CDR3 in amino acids: CASSLTAPMGTDTQYF. The DNA of the CDR3 is TGTGCCAGCAGTTTAACAGCTCCAATGGGAACAGATACGCAGTATTTT.

This clonotype was detected many times. This chain links TRBV10-3 with TRBJ2-7; 9 bases map to TRBD2. The germline CDR1 and CDR2 sequences are ENHRY and SYGVKD. The CDR3 is made up of 16 amino acids. V was pared by 4 bases and J by 4 bases, with 11 bases of the junction left unmatched. The chain's CDR3 is CAISGGELAGVYEQYF. The CDR3 DNA sequence: TGTGCCATCAGTGGGGGGGAGTTAGCGGGAGTATACGAGCAGTACTTC.

This clonotype has more than one count but fewer than ten. V is TRBV2 and J is TRBJ1-4; D is ambiguous. V lost 4 bases to trimming and J lost 0 bases, with 15 bases between them. This CDR3 comprises 17 residues. From germline, CDR1 is SNHLY and CDR2 FYNNEI. Here the CDR3 reads CASSGRQILPTNEKLFF. Written as DNA, the CDR3 is TGTGCCAGCAGTGGGAGGCAGATCTTGCCAACTAATGAAAAACTGTTTTTT.

This clonotype was observed once. The chain links TRBV11-2 to TRBJ2-7; 8 bases line up with TRBD1. Trimming at V came to 0 bases and at J to 3 bases, leaving 4 bases not matched to a gene. Per the germline V gene, CDR1 is SGHAT and CDR2 is FQNNGV. This CDR3 region has 15 residues. Here the CDR3 reads CASSLEAGGVYEQYF. The CDR3 DNA reads as TGTGCCAGCAGCTTAGAGGCAGGGGGCGTCTACGAGCAGTACTTC. The whole variable domain, filled in from reference TRBV11-2 and TRBJ2-7, reads EAGVAQSPRYKIIEKRQSVAFWCNPISGHATLYWYQQILGQGPKLLIQFQNNGVVDDSQLPKDRFSAERLKGVDSTLKIQPAKLEDSAVYLCASSLEAGGVYEQYFGPGTRLTVT.

This clonotype appeared a few times. This chain connects TRBV18 to TRBJ2-1; TRBD2 agrees at 11 bases. The length of the CDR3 is 17 residues. With V trimmed by 5 bases and J by 3 bases, 9 bases remained unmatched. CDR1 and CDR2 (germline): KGHSH, LQKENI. Written as DNA, the CDR3 is TGTGCCAGCTCAAGTCCGGGACTAGCGGAACTCTACAATGAGCAGTTCTTC. Amino acids: CASSSPGLAELYNEQFF. Full variable domain (rest looked up from reference TRBV18 and TRBJ2-1): NAGVMQNPRHLVRRRGQEARLRCSPMKGHSHVYWYRQLPEEGLKFMVYLQKENIIDESGMPKERFSAEFPKEGPSILRIQQVVRGDSAAYFCASSSPGLAELYNEQFFGPGTRLTVL.